This T cell receptor beta chain was found in a study of cytomegalovirus exposure and HLA in healthy donors. General study points: Cytomegalovirus association was listed for 150 or so TCR beta chains. One variant, a missense change in DCLRE1C, was linked in a later analysis to TCR beta V- and J-gene trimming. Per published reports, the classifier diagnosed cytomegalovirus status with high specificity and sensitivity.

The CDR3 spans 16 residues. Trimming cost V 3 bases and J 2 bases; bases outside gene matches: 9. Germline CDR1 is KGHSH and CDR2 is LQKENI. The PCR ran on 60 Vbeta and 13 Jbeta primers. Authors' methods: Later, tens of millions of unique TCR beta chains were counted in an analysis, and roughly 11 million of them were shared. TCRdb's copy holds only in-frame clones and misses some; the assay was immunoSEQ multiplex PCR. The V and J calls and clone size were taken over from that table, and D and trimming were inferred from the DNA. The repertoire table contains about 130,000 clones. Worth noting for this clone: What it binds is not known.

The specimen sequenced was PBMCs. This rearrangement joins TRBV18 to TRBJ2-7; 8 nucleotides align to TRBD1. The clonotype was recovered from a man aged 25-40 years in good health and CMV-seronegative. CDR3 DNA: TGTGCCAGCTCACCGGGACAGGCCGCGAGGGCCTACGAGCAGTACTTC. This encodes CASSPGQAARAYEQYF.